A single sample is the source of the 13 T cell receptor beta chains below, sequenced in a study of blood T cell repertoires in COVID-19. The method was immunoSEQ multiplex PCR; TCRdb's version includes in-frame clones alone and lacks a portion of them. The table shows about 240,000 clones, with approximately 86% occurring only once. The sequencing input was PBMCs or T cells enriched from blood (not recorded which). All receptors come from a woman aged 40 to 50 with acute COVID-19.

The chain couples TRBV12-3 or TRBV12-4 to TRBJ2-7; D is perhaps TRBD2 (5 bases). Trimming shortened V by 6 bases and J by 2 bases, and 11 bases separated the two germline ends. This CDR3 has 13 residues. The CDR3 sequence: CASRRTEAYEQYF. The CDR3, as DNA: TGTGCCAGCAGGAGAACGGAGGCCTACGAGCAGTACTTC.

The V call is TRBV19, the J call TRBJ2-5; 9 bases are a match to TRBD1. This CDR3 spans 16 amino acids. The junction had 5 bases not matched to a gene; V was cut back by 2 bases and J by 1 base. CDR1 is LNHDA and CDR2 is SQIVND in the germline V gene (reference sequence). This chain's CDR3 is CASSIKGGQGQETQYF. The CDR3 region has the DNA TGTGCCAGTAGTATAAAAGGGGGACAGGGCCAAGAGACCCAGTACTTC.

A remark on this clone: A read error may produce the germline difference seen at one junction end. This sequence joins TRBV4-1 and TRBJ2-7; TRBD1 might be the D (6 bases). The CDR3 contains 14 residues. The germline CDR1 and CDR2 sequences are MGHRA and YSYEKL. The CDR3 is CASSQGDRSSEQYF. As DNA, the CDR3 is TGCGCCAGCAGCCAAGGCGACAGGTCCTCCGAGCAGTACTTC.

The CDR3 region is CASSEVVTSGSETQYF. The CDR3 DNA follows: TGTGCCAGCAGTGAAGTGGTAACTAGCGGATCGGAGACCCAGTACTTC. This sequence joins TRBV2 and TRBJ2-5; 8 positions match TRBD2. Unmatched junction bases numbered 9, after V lost 1 base and J lost 5 bases. CDR3 size: 16 residues. Per the germline V gene, CDR1 is SNHLY and CDR2 is FYNNEI.

The gene calls are TRBV3-1 (or the pseudogene TRBV3-2) and TRBJ1-1; D is undetermined. Germline V CDR1 and CDR2: LGHDT, YNNKEL (reference sequence). This CDR3 is built from 14 residues. The V end was cut by 1 base, the J end by 10 bases, with 16 bases between. The CDR3 DNA is TGTGCCAGCAGCCAAGGTCTACCCCATGAACTAGCTTTCTTT. Its protein is CASSQGLPHELAFF.

The chain carries TRBV19 and TRBJ2-7; 7 bases agree with TRBD1. Germline V gene data show CDR1 as LNHDA and CDR2 as SQIVND (reference sequence). CDR3 length: 15 residues. The V segment lost 4 bases and the J segment 3 bases; nucleotides outside the gene matches: 9. The CDR3 here is CASSTAGGLIYEQYF. DNA of the CDR3: TGTGCCAGTAGTACAGCAGGGGGTTTAATCTACGAGCAGTACTTC.

The chain uses TRBV7-8 and TRBJ2-2; maybe TRBD1 (6 bases). The CDR3 has 16 amino acids. CDR1 and CDR2 (germline): SGHVS, FQNEAQ. The ends were cut back, 0 bases at V and 1 base at J, with 9 bases in the middle. DNA for the CDR3: TGTGCCAGCAGCTTAGCCGGGACACTGAACACCGGGGAGCTGTTTTTT. The encoded protein is CASSLAGTLNTGELFF.

This chain uses TRBV15 with TRBJ2-1; D remains ambiguous. Trimming took off 0 bases at V and 6 bases at J, with 6 bases between the two ends. This CDR3 has 13 amino acids. Germline lookup yields CDR1 LNHNV and CDR2 YYDKDF (reference sequence). In DNA, the CDR3 is TGTGCCACCAGCAGAGAAGGCGGCAATGAGCAGTTCTTC. Translation: CATSREGGNEQFF.

This clone was seen a handful of times. The chain has TRBV6-4 and TRBJ2-2, with D maybe TRBD1 (6 bases). The V end was cut by 4 bases, the J end by 7 bases, with 10 bases between. This CDR3 has 13 amino acids. Germline lookup yields CDR1 MRHNA and CDR2 SNTAGT. The CDR3 nucleotides are TGTGCCAGCAGTGGGACAGTCGGCGGGGAGCTGTTTTTT. Its protein product is CASSGTVGGELFF.

This clone has only a few counts. This sequence joins TRBV4-1 and TRBJ2-1, with 7 bases that match TRBD2. Losses at the gene ends were 1 base for V and 8 bases for J; bases not matched to a gene: 14. Germline V gives CDR1 MGHRA, CDR2 YSYEKL. The length of the CDR3 is 17 residues. CDR3 protein: CASSQGLAEDVGYEQFF. DNA for the CDR3: TGCGCCAGCAGCCAAGGGCTAGCGGAGGATGTGGGCTATGAGCAGTTCTTC.

The chain joins TRBV14 to TRBJ2-1, with 12 positions matching TRBD2. Looked up from germline, CDR1 is SGHDN and CDR2 is FVKESK. The CDR3 extends over 21 amino acids. V lost 3 bases, J lost 0 bases, and 15 bases stayed unmatched. The CDR3 region is CASSQGGTSGFYPRSYNEQFF. Here the CDR3 DNA reads TGTGCCAGCAGCCAGGGGGGGACTAGCGGGTTTTACCCCCGCTCCTACAATGAGCAGTTCTTC.

The chain carries TRBV12-3 or TRBV12-4 and TRBJ1-2, with D possibly being TRBD1 (6 bases). The germline V and J ends were trimmed by 4 bases and 6 bases, with 12 bases remaining between them. CDR3 size: 13 residues. This CDR3 is CASSSNTGNGYTF. The CDR3 nucleotides are TGTGCCAGCAGTTCTAATACAGGGAATGGCTACACCTTC.

CDR3 region: CASSFIRGQNEQFF. The CDR3 DNA reads TGTGCCAGCAGTTTTATCAGGGGACAGAATGAGCAGTTCTTC. The V gene is TRBV27, the J gene TRBJ2-1, with 7 bases lining up with TRBD1. J lost 7 bases, V lost 3 bases, and 6 bases had no gene match. CDR1 and CDR2 from the germline V gene are MNHEY and SMNVEV (reference sequence). The CDR3 is 14 residues long.